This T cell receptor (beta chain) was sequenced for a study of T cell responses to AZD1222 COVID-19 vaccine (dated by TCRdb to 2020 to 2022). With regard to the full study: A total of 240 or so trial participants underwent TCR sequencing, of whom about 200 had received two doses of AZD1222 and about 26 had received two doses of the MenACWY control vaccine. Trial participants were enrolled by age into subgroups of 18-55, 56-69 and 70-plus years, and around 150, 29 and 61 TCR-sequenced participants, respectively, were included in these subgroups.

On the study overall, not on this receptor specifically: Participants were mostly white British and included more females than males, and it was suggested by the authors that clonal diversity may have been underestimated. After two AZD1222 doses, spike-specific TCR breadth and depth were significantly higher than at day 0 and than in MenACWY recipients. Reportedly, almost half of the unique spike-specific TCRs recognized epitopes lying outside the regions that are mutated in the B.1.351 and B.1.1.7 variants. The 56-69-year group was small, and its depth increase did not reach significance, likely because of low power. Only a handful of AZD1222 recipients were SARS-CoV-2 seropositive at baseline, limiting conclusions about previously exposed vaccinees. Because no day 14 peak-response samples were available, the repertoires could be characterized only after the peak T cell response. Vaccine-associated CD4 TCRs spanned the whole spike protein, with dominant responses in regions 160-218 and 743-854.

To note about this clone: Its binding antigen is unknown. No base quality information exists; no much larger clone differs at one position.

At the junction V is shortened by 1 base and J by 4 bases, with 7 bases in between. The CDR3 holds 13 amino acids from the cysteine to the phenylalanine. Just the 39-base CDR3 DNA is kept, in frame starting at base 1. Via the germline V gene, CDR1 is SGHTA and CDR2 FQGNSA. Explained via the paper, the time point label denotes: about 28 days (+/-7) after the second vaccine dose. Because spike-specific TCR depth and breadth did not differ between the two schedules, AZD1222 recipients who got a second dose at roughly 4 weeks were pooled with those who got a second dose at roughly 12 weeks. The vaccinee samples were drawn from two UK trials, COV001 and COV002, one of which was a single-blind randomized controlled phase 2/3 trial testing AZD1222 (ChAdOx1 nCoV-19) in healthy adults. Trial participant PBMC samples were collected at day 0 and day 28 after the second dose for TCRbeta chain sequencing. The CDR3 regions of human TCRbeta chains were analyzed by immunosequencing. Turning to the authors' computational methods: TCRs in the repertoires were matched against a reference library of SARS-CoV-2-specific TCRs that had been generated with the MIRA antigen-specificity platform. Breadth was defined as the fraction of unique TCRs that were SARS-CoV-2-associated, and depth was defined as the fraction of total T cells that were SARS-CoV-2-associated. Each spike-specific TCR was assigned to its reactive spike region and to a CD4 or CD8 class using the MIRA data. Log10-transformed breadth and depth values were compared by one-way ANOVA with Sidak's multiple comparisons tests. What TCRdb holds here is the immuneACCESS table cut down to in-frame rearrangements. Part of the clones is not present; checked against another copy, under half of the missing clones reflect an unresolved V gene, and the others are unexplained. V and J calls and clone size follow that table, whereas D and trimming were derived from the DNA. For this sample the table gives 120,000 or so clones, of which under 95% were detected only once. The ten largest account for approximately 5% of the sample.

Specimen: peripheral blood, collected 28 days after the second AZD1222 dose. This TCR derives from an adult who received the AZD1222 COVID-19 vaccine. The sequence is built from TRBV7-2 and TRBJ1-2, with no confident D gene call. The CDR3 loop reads CASSLEQFYGYTF. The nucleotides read TGTGCCAGCAGCTTAGAACAGTTCTATGGCTACACCTTC.